Listed here are 32 T cell receptor beta chains from one sample, sequenced in a study of CXCR3-negative and CXCR3-positive naive CD8 T cells. Points from the study as a whole: Hydrophobicity of TRB CDR3s was greater in CXCR3-positive naive cells than in CXCR3-negative naive cells.

TRB cDNA was prepared as libraries by UMI-labeled 5' RACE. TCRdb re-called the 5' RACE reads; every CDR3 protein appears as one record, without DNA. This specimen shows some 140,000 distinct CDR3 sequences; the ten leading clones hold around 0.41%. No cognate antigen is known for these TCRs. Sequencing was carried out using naive CXCR3+ CD8+ T cells from blood. Subset of the sample: CD45RO-CCR7+CD27+CD95- naive CD8+ T cells expressing CXCR3 (TNR3+). The source of these receptors is a human donor in good health. Some clones in this sample may be carry-over from other donors' samples.

V gene TRBV19 combines with J gene TRBJ2-3; TCRdb indicates TRBD1, and absent DNA this call remains unverified. CDR3 length: 14 residues. CDR1 LNHDA and CDR2 SQIVND come from the germline V gene (reference sequence). The CDR3 loop is CASSILGGEDTQYF. Full variable domain (outside the CDR3, taken from reference TRBV19 and TRBJ2-3): DGGITQSPKYLFRKEGQNVTLSCEQNLNHDAMYWYRQDPGQGLRLIYYSQIVNDFQKGDIAEGYSVSREKKESFPLTVTSAQKNPTAFYLCASSILGGEDTQYFGPGTRLTVL.

The chain has TRBV4-3 and TRBJ2-7. The CDR3 is made up of 15 amino acids. Germline-derived CDR1 and CDR2 are LGHNA and YSLEER. The CDR3 here is CASSQDSRSPYEQYF.

The J gene is TRBJ1-6, the V gene TRBV28; TCRdb's D call of TRBD1 is untestable without DNA. The CDR3 runs to 15 residues. Germline values: CDR1 MDHEN, CDR2 SYDVKM. CDR3 sequence: CASSLTGDYNSPLHF.

The chain is built from TRBV25-1 and TRBJ2-7; TCRdb calls TRBD1, which cannot be checked without DNA. CDR1 and CDR2 (germline): MGHDK, SYGVNS. This CDR3 is 15 amino acids long. CDR3 loop: CASSEDGAFSYEQYF.

The chain links TRBV27 to TRBJ2-5; TCRdb's D gene call, TRBD1, goes unchecked for lack of DNA. Germline V gives CDR1 MNHEY, CDR2 SMNVEV (reference sequence). This CDR3 comprises 14 residues. This CDR3 reads CASSPGTGGKTQYF.

The CDR3 here is CASSQGDGYTF. The chain joins TRBV4-1 to TRBJ1-2. In germline, CDR1 is MGHRA, CDR2 YSYEKL. The CDR3 is 11 residues long.

This CDR3 is CASSLAGLAGQDEQFF. The chain joins TRBV7-8 to TRBJ2-1; with no DNA, the TCRdb D assignment of TRBD2 cannot be verified. CDR1 SGHVS and CDR2 FQNEAQ come from the germline V gene. The length of the CDR3 is 16 residues.

This chain's CDR3 is CASSQVGNTGELFF. The rearrangement links TRBV14 to TRBJ2-2. This CDR3 spans 14 amino acids. Looked up from germline, CDR1 is SGHDN and CDR2 is FVKESK.

The chain carries TRBV12-5 and TRBJ2-1; the TCRdb call, TRBD2, lacks DNA for checking. This CDR3 comprises 14 residues. The V gene's germline CDR1 is LGHNT and CDR2 FRNRAP. The CDR3 reads CASCLAGGSNEQFF.

The CDR3 is CASSLEGADTEAFF. The chain uses TRBV5-1 and TRBJ1-1; TCRdb's D call of TRBD1 is untestable without DNA. The germline gives CDR1 SGHRS, CDR2 YFSETQ. The CDR3 is 14 amino acids. Filled out from reference TRBV5-1 and TRBJ1-1, the complete variable domain reads KAGVTQTPRYLIKTRGQQVTLSCSPISGHRSVSWYQQTPGQGLQFLFEYFSETQRNKGNFPGRFSGRQFSNSRSEMNVSTLELGDSALYLCASSLEGADTEAFFGQGTRLTVV.

The rearrangement links TRBV5-1 to TRBJ2-1. The germline V gene has CDR1 SGHRS and CDR2 YFSETQ. There are 14 residues in the CDR3. The CDR3 reads CASSSLTSKKEQFF.

The V and J genes are TRBV7-9 and TRBJ2-2; TCRdb designates TRBD2, a call that cannot be tested without DNA. CDR3 length: 15 amino acids. Germline V gives CDR1 SEHNR, CDR2 FQNEAQ (reference sequence). This chain's CDR3 is CASSLASGESGELFF.

The chain uses TRBV7-9 and TRBJ2-7; TCRdb lists TRBD1, though no DNA is available to test this call. This CDR3 has 15 residues. Germline CDR1 is SEHNR and CDR2 is FQNEAQ (reference sequence). Here the CDR3 reads CASSLGVGTVYEQYF.

The rearrangement links TRBV7-8 to TRBJ2-7; TCRdb's assignment of TRBD1 cannot be checked, as there is no DNA. The CDR3 consists of 12 residues. CDR1 and CDR2 (germline): SGHVS, FQNEAQ. CDR3 protein: CASSPGTAEQYF. The entire variable domain, with the rest obtained from reference TRBV7-8 and TRBJ2-7, is as follows: GAGVSQSPRYKVAKRGQDVALRCDPISGHVSLFWYQQALGQGPEFLTYFQNEAQLDKSGLPSDRFFAERPEGSVSTLKIQRTQQEDSAVYLCASSPGTAEQYFGPGTRLTVT.

V is TRBV6-6 and J is TRBJ1-3; TCRdb returns TRBD1, unconfirmable since there is no DNA. This CDR3 contains 19 residues. Germline assignment: CDR1 MNHNY and CDR2 SVGAGI (reference sequence). This CDR3 reads CASSYPGQVYLHSGNTIYF.

The gene calls are TRBV9 and TRBJ2-5; TCRdb's D call of TRBD2 is untestable without DNA. This CDR3 has 14 amino acids. The V gene's germline CDR1 is SGDLS and CDR2 YYNGEE. This CDR3 reads CASSDGGLQETQYF.

The chain joins TRBV27 to TRBJ2-1. Germline assignment: CDR1 MNHEY and CDR2 SMNVEV (reference sequence). CDR3 size: 13 residues. The CDR3 here is CASSLSRNNEQFF.

The CDR3 region is CASSEGAGTNEQFF. The gene calls are TRBV25-1 and TRBJ2-1; the TCRdb D gene call, TRBD2, has no DNA to confirm it. Germline V gives CDR1 MGHDK, CDR2 SYGVNS. This CDR3 is 14 amino acids long.

The chain uses TRBV5-5 and TRBJ2-5; TCRdb's D call, TRBD1, is unchecked because there is no DNA. Germline V CDR1 and CDR2: SGHKS, YYEKEE (reference sequence). This CDR3 has 15 residues. CDR3 sequence: CASSTWGGPQETQYF.

The chain has TRBV2 and TRBJ2-1; TCRdb's D call, TRBD2, is unchecked because there is no DNA. Looked up from germline, CDR1 is SNHLY and CDR2 is FYNNEI. CDR3 length: 16 amino acids. CDR3 amino acids: CASRAPPSGSRHEQFF.

The V and J genes are TRBV12-3 or TRBV12-4 and TRBJ1-1; TCRdb proposes TRBD1, but this gene call is untestable without DNA. This CDR3 is built from 17 residues. CDR3 loop: CASSLAPWTARNTEAFF.

This sequence joins TRBV3-1 and TRBJ2-1; TCRdb's assignment of TRBD2 cannot be checked, as there is no DNA. The CDR3 spans 18 residues. Germline V gives CDR1 LGHDT, CDR2 YNNKEL (reference sequence). CDR3 sequence: CASSQDGARTTPYNEQFF.

V usage is TRBV28 and J usage is TRBJ2-5; TCRdb names TRBD2, which stays unverified in the absence of DNA. The CDR3 has 14 residues. CDR1 and CDR2 from the germline V gene are MDHEN and SYDVKM. The chain's CDR3 is CASSYSGRSETQYF.

The V gene is TRBV12-3 or TRBV12-4, the J gene TRBJ2-1; no DNA is available, so the TRBD2 call from TCRdb remains unchecked. The CDR3 is 13 residues long. This CDR3 is CASSRLAGDEQFF.

This chain uses TRBV7-9 with TRBJ2-3; TCRdb outputs TRBD1, but without DNA this stays unchecked. This CDR3 comprises 15 residues. Germline assignment: CDR1 SEHNR and CDR2 FQNEAQ (reference sequence). This CDR3 is CASSPRQAGTDTQYF.

V is TRBV27 and J is TRBJ2-1; the TCRdb D gene call, TRBD1, has no DNA to confirm it. Germline CDR1 is MNHEY and CDR2 is SMNVEV (reference sequence). This CDR3 comprises 16 residues. CDR3 in amino acids: CASSIQTTGRDNEQFF.

The V and J genes are TRBV29-1 and TRBJ1-2. Germline CDR1 reads SQVTM; CDR2 reads ANQGSEA. CDR3 length equals 13 residues. CDR3 sequence: CSVLVILGPGYTF. The complete variable domain, with remaining parts taken from reference TRBV29-1 and TRBJ1-2, reads SAVISQKPSRDICQRGTSLTIQCQVDSQVTMMFWYRQQPGQSLTLIATANQGSEATYESGFVIDKFPISRPNLTFSTLTVSNMSPEDSSIYLCSVLVILGPGYTFGSGTRLTVV.

V is TRBV20-1 and J is TRBJ1-1; the D call of TRBD1 rests on TCRdb alone, since no DNA is present to check it. This CDR3 region has 15 residues. From germline, CDR1 is DFQATT and CDR2 SNEGSKA (reference sequence). The CDR3 sequence: CSARDLWGANTEAFF.

This chain joins TRBV7-9 and TRBJ2-7; the D call of TRBD1 rests on TCRdb alone, since no DNA is present to check it. Germline V lookup: CDR1 SEHNR, CDR2 FQNEAQ (reference sequence). CDR3 size: 14 residues. The CDR3 protein is CASSSGDRSFEQYF.

V is TRBV5-1 and J is TRBJ1-6; TCRdb lists TRBD1, though no DNA is available to test this call. CDR3 length: 14 residues. CDR1 SGHRS and CDR2 YFSETQ come from the germline V gene. This CDR3 is CASSLFSGNSPLHF.

V gene TRBV5-1 combines with J gene TRBJ2-5; no DNA is available, so the TRBD1 call from TCRdb remains unchecked. Germline CDR1 is SGHRS and CDR2 is YFSETQ. The CDR3 has 13 amino acids. The CDR3 reads CASSLRGQETQYF.

This chain joins TRBV19 and TRBJ1-1; TCRdb outputs TRBD1, but without DNA this stays unchecked. Germline CDR1 LNHDA, CDR2 SQIVND (reference sequence). The CDR3 totals 15 residues. The CDR3 reads CASSIYGGTNTEAFF.